Each of the 31 T cell receptor beta chains below was sequenced from the same sample in a study of T-cell memory formation after mild COVID-19 (dated by TCRdb to the early 2020s). Library generation was performed with 5' RACE. Sequenced on an Illumina NovaSeq 6000. TCRdb reanalyzed the raw reads on its own, using fastp at Q25 for trimming and MiXCR for clone calling, and kept in-frame beta chains. Every CDR3 protein is listed once, alongside the most common genes and DNA of its rows. This sample lists 360,000 or so distinct CDR3 sequences; over 25% were detected once. Together, the top ten hold around an eighth of the sample. The sequencing input was PBMCs or a T cell subset sorted from them (not recorded which). These receptors originate from an adult woman who had mild COVID-19 (a few samples of this study predate the infection). The sample titles of this study are shuffled in the database, so cell type and time point are left out; the donor was told from shared clones.

This clonotype was detected a few times. This sequence joins TRBV11-2 and TRBJ1-1; D gene ambiguous. The V end lost 1 base, the J end lost 2 bases, and 11 bases lay between the germline ends. The CDR3 is made up of 15 amino acids. The germline gives CDR1 SGHAT, CDR2 FQNNGV. This chain's CDR3 is CASSLVALGNTEAFF. The CDR3, as DNA: TGTGCCAGCAGCTTAGTGGCCTTGGGCAACACTGAAGCTTTCTTT. Based on the CDR3 plus reference TRBV11-2 and TRBJ1-1, the full variable domain is EAGVAQSPRYKIIEKRQSVAFWCNPISGHATLYWYQQILGQGPKLLIQFQNNGVVDDSQLPKDRFSAERLKGVDSTLKIQPAKLEDSAVYLCASSLVALGNTEAFFGQGTRLTVV.

This clonotype has a single count. J is TRBJ2-7 and V is TRBV5-1; D is ambiguous. Between the trimmed V and J ends, which lost 5 bases and 3 bases, there was a span of 18 bases. The CDR3 contains 15 residues. The germline CDR1 and CDR2 sequences are SGHRS and YFSETQ. The chain's CDR3 is CASSVWAAPNYEQYF. CDR3 in DNA: TGCGCCAGCAGTGTCTGGGCTGCCCCAAACTACGAGCAGTACTTC.

The DNA for the CDR3 is TGTGCCAGCAACCCCAATTCCAGACCCACAGATACGCAGTATTTT. This encodes CASNPNSRPTDTQYF. The chain links TRBV11-2 to TRBJ2-3; D gene ambiguous. From germline, CDR1 is SGHAT and CDR2 FQNNGV. CDR3 length: 15 residues. Trimming removed 7 bases from V and 2 bases from J, with 16 bases in between.

The V call is TRBV12-3 or TRBV12-4, the J call TRBJ2-1, with D possibly being TRBD1 or TRBD2 (5 bases each). The CDR3 is made up of 14 amino acids. Trimming removed 6 bases at V and 10 bases at J, with 19 bases between. CDR3 residues: CASSPSRRESEQFF. As DNA, the CDR3 is TGTGCCAGCAGCCCAAGCCGCAGGGAGAGCGAGCAGTTCTTC.

The chain uses TRBV27 and TRBJ2-1, with 13 bases fitting TRBD2. Germline V lookup: CDR1 MNHEY, CDR2 SMNVEV (reference sequence). J gave up 0 bases and V 4 bases, and 3 bases lay outside the gene matches. The CDR3 covers 17 residues. DNA of the CDR3: TGTGCCAGCAGTTCGACTAGCGGGGGGATCTCCTACAATGAGCAGTTCTTC. As protein: CASSSTSGGISYNEQFF.

Only a few counts were recorded for this clonotype. The rearrangement joins TRBV7-3 to TRBJ2-1, with 10 bases matching TRBD1. Germline CDR1 reads SGHTA; CDR2 reads FQGTGA. Losses at the gene ends were 5 bases for V and 6 bases for J; bases not matched to a gene: 4. The CDR3 spans 14 residues. As DNA, the CDR3 is TGTGCCAGCAGCCACGGACAGGGGGGCAATGAGCAGTTCTTC. Its protein product is CASSHGQGGNEQFF.

This chain joins TRBV20-1 and TRBJ2-7; D gene unclear. The CDR3 contains 13 residues. Per the germline V gene, CDR1 is DFQATT and CDR2 is SNEGSKA (reference sequence). The V gene lost 0 bases and the J gene lost 5 bases, with 11 bases spanning the gap. CDR3 region: CSARDLGSHEQYF. In DNA form, the CDR3 reads TGCAGTGCTAGAGATCTGGGATCCCACGAGCAGTACTTC.

The chain joins TRBV12-3 or TRBV12-4 to TRBJ2-5; TRBD2 matches 11 bases. The length of the CDR3 is 14 residues. V dropped 5 bases and J dropped 4; count of bases not matched to a gene: 3. Here the CDR3 DNA reads TGTGCCAGCAGTCGGACTAGCGGGCCAGAGACCCAGTACTTC. It specifies CASSRTSGPETQYF.

The V gene is TRBV6-1, the J gene TRBJ2-7; 7 nucleotides match TRBD2. V was clipped by 8 bases and J by 6 bases; unmatched bases: 7. From germline, CDR1 is MNHNS and CDR2 SASEGT. This CDR3 comprises 12 residues. The CDR3 sequence: CASGRDYLEQYF. CDR3 DNA: TGTGCCAGCGGCCGGGACTACCTCGAGCAGTACTTC.

This clonotype turned up a few times. This sequence joins TRBV5-1 and TRBJ2-5; 14 positions match TRBD2. Unmatched junction bases numbered 4, after V lost 3 bases and J lost 3 bases. The CDR3 runs 16 residues. Germline-derived CDR1 and CDR2 are SGHRS and YFSETQ. The chain's CDR3 is CASSSTSGGAKETQYF. CDR3 coding DNA: TGCGCCAGCAGCTCGACTAGCGGGGGGGCCAAAGAGACCCAGTACTTC. The full variable domain, its missing parts supplied by reference TRBV5-1 and TRBJ2-5, is KAGVTQTPRYLIKTRGQQVTLSCSPISGHRSVSWYQQTPGQGLQFLFEYFSETQRNKGNFPGRFSGRQFSNSRSEMNVSTLELGDSALYLCASSSTSGGAKETQYFGPGTRLLVL.

V and J are TRBV7-3 and TRBJ2-1; TRBD2 matches at 9 bases. The CDR3 totals 14 residues. J lost 6 bases, V lost 5 bases, and 5 bases had no gene match. Germline V gene lookup returns CDR1 SGHTA and CDR2 FQGTGA. CDR3 bases: TGTGCCAGCAGCCTTGCGGGGGGGATCAATGAGCAGTTCTTC. It yields the protein CASSLAGGINEQFF. The variable domain in full, with the rest retrieved from reference TRBV7-3 and TRBJ2-1, is GAGVSQTPSNKVTEKGKYVELRCDPISGHTALYWYRQSLGQGPEFLIYFQGTGAADDSGLPNDRFFAVRPEGSVSTLKIQRTERGDSAVYLCASSLAGGINEQFFGPGTRLTVL.

The V call is TRBV3-1, the J call TRBJ1-5, with D perhaps matching TRBD1 (5 bases). V dropped 3 bases and J dropped 3 bases, with 9 bases sitting between them. Germline V gives CDR1 LGHDT, CDR2 YNNKEL (reference sequence). This CDR3 region has 14 residues. The CDR3 reads CASSHGGHNQPQHF. DNA for the CDR3: TGTGCCAGCAGCCATGGGGGTCACAATCAGCCCCAGCATTTT.

Concerning this clonotype: An end of the junction does not agree with germline; a read error may underlie this. The V gene is TRBV7-9, the J gene TRBJ1-1; D is perhaps TRBD1 (5 bases). This CDR3 is built from 12 residues. CDR1 is SEHNR, CDR2 FQNEAQ, per germline (reference sequence). The CDR3 sequence: CASGRGTTKAFF. The CDR3 DNA is TGTGCCAGCGGGAGAGGGACCACTAAAGCTTTCTTT.

The CDR3 loop is CASSLGGGDDGYTF. Here the CDR3 DNA reads TGCGCCAGCAGCTTGGGAGGGGGCGATGATGGCTACACCTTC. The chain links TRBV5-1 to TRBJ1-2; 7 nucleotides agree with TRBD1. Germline CDR1 reads SGHRS; CDR2 reads YFSETQ. V was clipped by 0 bases and J by 6 bases; unmatched bases: 5. The CDR3 totals 14 residues.

The chain uses TRBV24-1 and TRBJ2-1; 10 positions match TRBD2. Looked up from germline, CDR1 is KGHDR and CDR2 is SFDVKD. This CDR3 comprises 18 residues. J was trimmed by 1 base and V by 6 bases; bases with no gene match: 11. The CDR3 nucleotides are TGTGCCACCAGTTTGAGCGGGAGGGCCGGAGGGTCCTACAATGAGCAGTTCTTC. This codes for CATSLSGRAGGSYNEQFF.

V is TRBV7-9 and J is TRBJ1-6; TRBD1 is a possible D gene (5 bases). Germline CDR1 and CDR2: SEHNR and FQNEAQ (reference sequence). Trimming removed 7 bases from V and 6 bases from J, with 13 bases in between. CDR3 length: 14 amino acids. CDR3: CASTQGNPNSPLHF. Written as DNA, the CDR3 is TGTGCCAGCACCCAGGGTAACCCTAATTCACCCCTCCACTTT.

There are a few counts of this clonotype. This chain connects TRBV7-2 to TRBJ2-7, with 7 bases identical to TRBD2. The CDR3 sequence is 15 residues long. V was pared by 1 base and J by 2 bases, with 5 bases of the junction left unmatched. Per the germline V gene, CDR1 is SGHTA and CDR2 is FQGNSA. The CDR3, as DNA: TGTGCCAGCAGCTTAGGACGAGGACTAGCCTACGAGCAGTACTTC. Translating gives CASSLGRGLAYEQYF. The full variable domain, its missing parts supplied by reference TRBV7-2 and TRBJ2-7, is GAGVSQSPSNKVTEKGKDVELRCDPISGHTALYWYRQSLGQGLEFLIYFQGNSAPDKSGLPSDRFSAERTGGSVSTLTIQRTQQEDSAVYLCASSLGRGLAYEQYFGPGTRLTVT.

The V gene is TRBV12-3 or TRBV12-4, the J gene TRBJ1-2; the match to TRBD1 covers 9 bases. There are 15 residues in the CDR3. The V and J ends lost 1 base and 4 bases, in that order; junction bases with no gene match: 4. The CDR3 is CASSLGDRVGYGYTF. DNA of the CDR3: TGTGCCAGCAGTTTAGGGGACAGGGTTGGCTATGGCTACACCTTC.

The chain combines TRBV5-6 with TRBJ2-1; 11 nucleotides agree with TRBD1. V lost 2 bases and J lost 8; bases outside the gene matches: 6. Germline-derived CDR1 and CDR2 are SGHDT and YYEEEE. This CDR3 comprises 15 residues. Here the CDR3 reads CASSFRDRGFHEQFF. In DNA, the CDR3 is TGTGCCAGCAGCTTCCGGGACAGGGGGTTTCATGAGCAGTTCTTC. Complete variable domain (other parts from reference TRBV5-6 and TRBJ2-1): DAGVTQSPTHLIKTRGQQVTLRCSPKSGHDTVSWYQQALGQGPQFIFQYYEEEERQRGNFPDRFSGHQFPNYSSELNVNALLLGDSALYLCASSFRDRGFHEQFFGPGTRLTVL.

The V and J genes are TRBV5-5 and TRBJ2-3; a weak D match, TRBD2 (6 bases). CDR1 is SGHKS and CDR2 is YYEKEE in the germline V gene (reference sequence). The CDR3 extends over 15 amino acids. V was trimmed by 1 base and J by 4 bases, leaving 13 bases between them. CDR3 bases: TGTGCCAGCAGCTTGACGGAGGGGACGGCAGATACGCAGTATTTT. It encodes CASSLTEGTADTQYF.

Only a few counts were recorded for this clonotype. V gene TRBV20-1 combines with J gene TRBJ2-7, with 7 positions matching TRBD1. The germline gives CDR1 DFQATT, CDR2 SNEGSKA (reference sequence). The length of the CDR3 is 14 residues. V gave up 0 bases and J gave up 0 bases; unmatched junction bases: 2. The CDR3 is CSARDQGVSYEQYF. CDR3 bases: TGCAGTGCTAGAGATCAGGGGGTCTCCTACGAGCAGTACTTC.

The chain combines TRBV27 with TRBJ1-1; D ambiguous. With 4 bases removed from V and 1 base from J, the gap between germline ends came to 16 bases. The CDR3 sequence is 16 residues long. From germline, CDR1 is MNHEY and CDR2 SMNVEV (reference sequence). Here the CDR3 reads CASSSPGNWPNTEAFF. As DNA, the CDR3 is TGTGCCAGCAGTTCGCCGGGGAACTGGCCGAACACTGAAGCTTTCTTT.

There are a few counts of this clonotype. The chain combines TRBV12-3 or TRBV12-4 with TRBJ2-3, with 8 positions matching TRBD1. The ends lost 6 bases at V and 6 bases at J; junction bases unmatched: 8. There are 14 residues in the CDR3. DNA of the CDR3: TGTGCCAGCAGCCCGGACAGGGTAGTTGATACGCAGTATTTT. It is translated as CASSPDRVVDTQYF.

J is TRBJ2-1 and V is TRBV12-3 or TRBV12-4, with D possibly matching TRBD1 (6 bases). This CDR3 has 11 amino acids. Trimming pared 6 bases from V and 14 bases from J, leaving 14 bases between. CDR3 sequence reads: CASSKQGEEFF. CDR3 bases: TGTGCCAGCAGCAAACAGGGAGAGGAGTTCTTC.

This clonotype came up a few times. The chain employs TRBV6-2 or TRBV6-3 and TRBJ2-7, with 10 bases that match TRBD2. Germline CDR1 reads MNHEY; CDR2 reads SVGEGT. Trimming removed 0 bases from V and 5 bases from J; junction bases left unmatched: 4. This CDR3 contains 15 residues. CDR3 residues: CASSYSASGSHEQYF. The CDR3 DNA reads as TGTGCCAGCAGTTACTCGGCTAGCGGGAGTCACGAGCAGTACTTC.

The J gene is TRBJ2-5, the V gene TRBV4-1; D unresolved. Per germline, CDR1 MGHRA and CDR2 YSYEKL. The CDR3 sequence is 16 residues long. V dropped 0 bases and J dropped 1 base, with 12 bases sitting between them. The CDR3 loop is CASSQDRSNPQETQYF. DNA for the CDR3: TGCGCCAGCAGCCAAGACCGCTCAAATCCCCAAGAGACCCAGTACTTC.

The V call is TRBV20-1, the J call TRBJ2-3; 11 bases agree with TRBD2. V shed 0 bases, J shed 5 bases, and the junction held 13 bases outside the gene matches. Germline-derived CDR1 and CDR2 are DFQATT and SNEGSKA (reference sequence). CDR3 length: 18 residues. Written as DNA, the CDR3 is TGCAGTGCTAGAGATCCCCCACTAGCGGGGGAGATATTAGATACGCAGTATTTT. Amino acid sequence: CSARDPPLAGEILDTQYF.

This clonotype was observed a handful of times. This chain uses TRBV15 with TRBJ1-5; the D gene is possibly TRBD1 (5 bases). This CDR3 comprises 17 residues. Germline V gene sequence: CDR1 LNHNV, CDR2 YYDKDF (reference sequence). V gave up 2 bases and J gave up 5 bases, with 19 bases separating them. CDR3 bases: TGTGCCACCAGCAGACCACGCGGGGGTTATGACGATCAGCCCCAGCATTTT. This gives the protein CATSRPRGGYDDQPQHF.

The chain joins TRBV15 to TRBJ1-1; possibly TRBD1 for D (5 bases). CDR3 length: 16 residues. Trimming removed 3 bases at V and 4 bases at J, with 18 bases between. Looked up from germline, CDR1 is LNHNV and CDR2 is YYDKDF (reference sequence). The CDR3 coding sequence is TGTGCCACCAGCAGGGAATCGGGGGGTTTGGGCACTGAAGCTTTCTTT. Protein product: CATSRESGGLGTEAFF. Based on the CDR3 plus reference TRBV15 and TRBJ1-1, the full variable domain is DAMVIQNPRYQVTQFGKPVTLSCSQTLNHNVMYWYQQKSSQAPKLLFHYYDKDFNNEADTPDNFQSRRPNTSFCFLDIRSPGLGDTAMYLCATSRESGGLGTEAFFGQGTRLTVV.

The chain has TRBV30 and TRBJ2-1; tentatively, D is TRBD1 (6 bases). CDR3 length equals 15 residues. Trimming took off 5 bases at V and 3 bases at J, with 17 bases between the two ends. CDR1 is GTSNPN and CDR2 is SVGIG in the germline V gene (reference sequence). In nucleotides, the CDR3 is TGTGCCTGGGCATTACAGGGTGGGCACTACAATGAGCAGTTCTTC. Its translation is CAWALQGGHYNEQFF.

At least ten counts were recorded for this clonotype. At one boundary the junction diverges from the germline segment, which might be a read error. This chain uses TRBV20-1 with TRBJ2-5; D gene unclear. The germline gives CDR1 DFQATT, CDR2 SNEGSKA (reference sequence). This CDR3 region has 15 residues. For the CDR3, the DNA is TGCAGTGCCAGAGGCGCTATCTTCCACGGGGAGACCCAGTACTTC. Protein product: CSARGAIFHGETQYF.